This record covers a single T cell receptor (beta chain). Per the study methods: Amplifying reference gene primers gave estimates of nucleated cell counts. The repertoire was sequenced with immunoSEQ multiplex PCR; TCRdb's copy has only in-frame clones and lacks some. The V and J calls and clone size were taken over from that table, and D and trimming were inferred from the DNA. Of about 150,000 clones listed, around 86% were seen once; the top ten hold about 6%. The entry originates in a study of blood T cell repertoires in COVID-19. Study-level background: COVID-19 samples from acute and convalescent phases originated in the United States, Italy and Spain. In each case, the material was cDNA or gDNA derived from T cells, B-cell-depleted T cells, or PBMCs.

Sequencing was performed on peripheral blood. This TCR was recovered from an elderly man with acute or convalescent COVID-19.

The CDR3 sequence is CASSQEAWLDSYNEQFF. The CDR3 DNA reads as TGTGCCAGCAGCCAAGAAGCTTGGCTAGACTCCTACAATGAGCAGTTCTTC. The chain links TRBV3-1 (or the pseudogene TRBV3-2) to TRBJ2-1; D is ambiguous. Trimming shortened V by 0 bases and J by 0 bases, and 12 bases separated the two germline ends. The CDR3 is 17 residues long. Germline loops: CDR1 LGHDT, CDR2 YNNKEL (reference sequence).